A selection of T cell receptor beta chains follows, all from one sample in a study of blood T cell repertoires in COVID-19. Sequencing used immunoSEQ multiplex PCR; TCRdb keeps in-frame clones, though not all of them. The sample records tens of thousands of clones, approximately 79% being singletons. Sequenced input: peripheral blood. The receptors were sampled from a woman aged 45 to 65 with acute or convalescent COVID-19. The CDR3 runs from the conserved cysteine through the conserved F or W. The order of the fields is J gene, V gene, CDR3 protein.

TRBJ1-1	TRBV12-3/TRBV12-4	CASSSGTRAFF
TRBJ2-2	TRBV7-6	CASSLVQGGTGELFF
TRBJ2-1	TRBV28	CASSFPGLAYNEQFF
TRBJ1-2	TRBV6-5	CASRTGTGGSYTF
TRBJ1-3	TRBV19	CASSDRGIDTIYF
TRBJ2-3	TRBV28	CASSFTGKGTDTQYF
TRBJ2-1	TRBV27	CASSLQGYNEQFF
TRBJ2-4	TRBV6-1	CASSETSGGGSAKNIQYF
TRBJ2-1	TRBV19	CASTSGRGFNEQFF
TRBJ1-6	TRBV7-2	CASSPSGQYNSPLHF
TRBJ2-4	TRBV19	CASSQKQGNIQYF
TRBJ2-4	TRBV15	CATSMPGQGTTKNIQYF
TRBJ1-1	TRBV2	CASSGDRGRTMNTEAFF
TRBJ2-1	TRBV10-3	CAISDSIYNEQFF
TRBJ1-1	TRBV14	CASSQARDLEAFF
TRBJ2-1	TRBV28	CASNARLAGGRSYNEQFF
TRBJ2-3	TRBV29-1	CSVISAGGQDTQYF
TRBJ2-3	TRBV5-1	CASSARLAGGTDTQYF
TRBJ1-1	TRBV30	CAWSVMTTSTEAFF
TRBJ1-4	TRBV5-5	CASSFQPRGEKLFF
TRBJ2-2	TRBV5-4	CASSAKAGATTGELFF
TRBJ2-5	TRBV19	CASSMRQETQYF
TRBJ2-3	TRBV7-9	CASSPGLAGAGDTQYF
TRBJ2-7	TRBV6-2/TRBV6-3	CASNPGGSYEQYF
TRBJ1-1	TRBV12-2	CASRMLPGQENTEAFF
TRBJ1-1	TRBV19	CASSSGYTEAFF
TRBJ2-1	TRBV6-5	CASSTPGLTNEQFF
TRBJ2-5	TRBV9	CASSVSGGFQETQYF
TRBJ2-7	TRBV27	CASSLSQGAYEQYF
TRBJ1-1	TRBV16	CASSHRQGAGPEAFF
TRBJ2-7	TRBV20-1	CSALRTNEQYF
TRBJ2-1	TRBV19	CASGITSYNEQFF
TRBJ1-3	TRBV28	CASSRVSAGNTIYF
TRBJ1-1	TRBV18	CASSRWGVNTEAFF
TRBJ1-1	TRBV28	CASSLVQAEAFF
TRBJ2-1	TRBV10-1	CASSAQNSYNEQFF
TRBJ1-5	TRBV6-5	CASRTGFQPQHF
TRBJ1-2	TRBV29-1	CSVEFGTGGFGYTF
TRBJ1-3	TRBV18	CASSRETGNTIYF
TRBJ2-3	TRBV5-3	CARSWRIVREDTDTQYF
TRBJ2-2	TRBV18	CASSLRASGGANTGELFF
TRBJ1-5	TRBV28	CASSLTGQGNQPQHF
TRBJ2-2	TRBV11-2	CASSLVGPGGHGELFF
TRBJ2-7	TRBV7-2	CASTPGLAGGREQYF